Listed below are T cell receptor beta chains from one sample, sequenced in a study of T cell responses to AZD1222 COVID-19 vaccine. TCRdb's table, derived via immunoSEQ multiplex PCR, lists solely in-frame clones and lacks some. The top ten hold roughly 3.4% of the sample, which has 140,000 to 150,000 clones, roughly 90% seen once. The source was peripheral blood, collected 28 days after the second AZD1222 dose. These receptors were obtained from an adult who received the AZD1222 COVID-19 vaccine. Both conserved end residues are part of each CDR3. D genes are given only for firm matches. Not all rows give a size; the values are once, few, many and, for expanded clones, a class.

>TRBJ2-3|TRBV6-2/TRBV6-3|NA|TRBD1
TGTGCCAGCAGTTACTCGGGGACAGGGGCCACAGATACGCAGTATTTT
CASSYSGTGATDTQYF
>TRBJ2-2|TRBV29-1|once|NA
TGCAGCGTTGGGCAATCCACCGGGGAGCTGTTTTTT
CSVGQSTGELFF
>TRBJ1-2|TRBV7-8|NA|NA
TGTGCCAGCAGCTTACAGGGCTTCGGCTATGGCTACACCTTC
CASSLQGFGYGYTF
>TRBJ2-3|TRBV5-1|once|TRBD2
TGCGCCAGCAGCGACTCACTAGCGGGGATCACAGATACGCAGTATTTT
CASSDSLAGITDTQYF
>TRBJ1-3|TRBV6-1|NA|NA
TGTGCCAGCAGTGAAAGTCAGGGCACCATATATTTT
CASSESQGTIYF
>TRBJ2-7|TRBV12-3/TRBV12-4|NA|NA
TGTGCCAGCAGTTCACGGGGCTACGAGCAGTACTTC
CASSSRGYEQYF
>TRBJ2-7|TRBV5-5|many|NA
TGTGCCAGCAGTAGGAGCACAGGCTACGAGCAGTACTTC
CASSRSTGYEQYF
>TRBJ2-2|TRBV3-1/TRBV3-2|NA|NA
TGTGCCAGCAGTCCCGGGGTAGCGGACACGGCGAACACCGGGGAGCTGTTTTTT
CASSPGVADTANTGELFF
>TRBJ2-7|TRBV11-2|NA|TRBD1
TGTGCCAGCAGCTTAGGGATAGGACAGGGGGTCCCCTACGAGCAGTACTTC
CASSLGIGQGVPYEQYF
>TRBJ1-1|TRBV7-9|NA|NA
TGTGCCAGCAGGTTGGGAGGCCTCACTGAAGCTTTCTTT
CASRLGGLTEAFF
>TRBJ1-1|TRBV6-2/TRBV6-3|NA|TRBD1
TGTGCCAGCAGTTCCCGACAGGGAAACACTGAAGCTTTCTTT
CASSSRQGNTEAFF
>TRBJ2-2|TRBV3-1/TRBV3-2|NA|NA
TGTGCCAGCAGCCAAGATCCAAGGGCGAACACCGGGGAGCTGTTTTTT
CASSQDPRANTGELFF
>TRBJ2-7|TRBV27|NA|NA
TGTGCCAGCAGTCCAGACTACAGGAGCTCCTACGAGCAGTACTTC
CASSPDYRSSYEQYF
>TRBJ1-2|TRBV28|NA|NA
TGTGCCAGCAGTCAGGGAACCTATGGCTACACCTTC
CASSQGTYGYTF
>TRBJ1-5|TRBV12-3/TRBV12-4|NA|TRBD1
TGTGCCAGCAGCCCAGGACAGGGGGTCCAGCATTTT
CASSPGQGVQHF
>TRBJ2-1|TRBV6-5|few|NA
TGTGCCAGCAGTAACTACAATGAGCAGTTCTTC
CASSNYNEQFF